This record concerns one T cell receptor (beta chain) sequence. The antigen is unknown. The sample contains more than one DNA sequence encoding this CDR3. Germline V gives CDR1 SGDLS, CDR2 YYNGEE. This CDR3 is 14 amino acids long. The ends were cut back, 0 bases at V and 3 bases at J, with 9 bases in the middle. The PCR employed 60 Vbeta primers together with 13 Jbeta primers. Using immunoSEQ multiplex PCR, the repertoire was profiled, and TCRdb retains in-frame clones only, with some absent. The sample yields roughly 180,000 clones, 79% seen once. This entry is derived from a study of cytomegalovirus exposure and HLA in healthy donors. The study, taken as a whole, reports: CMV antigen specificity was confirmed in vitro for a few CMV-associated chains. The study listed around 150 cytomegalovirus-associated TCR beta chains. Serostatus for CMV was the only available immune exposure information. Accurate HLA-A and HLA-B prediction from TCR beta sequences was reported for most subjects.

This sequence originates from a girl aged 5-17 years in good health and CMV-seropositive. The sequenced material came from PBMCs. The genes are TRBV9 and TRBJ1-2; D remains unclear. CDR3 nucleotide sequence: TGTGCCAGCAGCGTAGGGACTGGAGACTATGGCTACACCTTC. It specifies CASSVGTGDYGYTF.